What follows is one T cell receptor (beta chain) and its context. This CDR3 has 19 amino acids. Germline CDR1 is SGHVS and CDR2 is FNYEAQ. Trimming cost V 5 bases and J 0 bases; bases outside gene matches: 12. The data were obtained in a study of blood T cell repertoires in COVID-19. As processed by the authors: Nucleated cell counts were estimated from reference gene primer amplification. Method: immunoSEQ multiplex PCR; TCRdb's copy keeps in-frame clones and lacks some. That table gives V, J and clone size, and the DNA gave D and trimming. This table has around 220,000 clones, 65% to 85% appearing once.

This chain links TRBV7-6 with TRBJ1-6; TRBD1 aligns across 8 bases. This TCR derives from a woman aged 40 to 55 with acute COVID-19. The sample consisted of PBMCs or T cells enriched from blood (not recorded which). CDR3: CASSPRKGQAVSYNSPLHF. Here the CDR3 DNA reads TGTGCCAGCAGCCCCCGTAAGGGACAGGCAGTCTCCTATAATTCACCCCTCCACTTT.